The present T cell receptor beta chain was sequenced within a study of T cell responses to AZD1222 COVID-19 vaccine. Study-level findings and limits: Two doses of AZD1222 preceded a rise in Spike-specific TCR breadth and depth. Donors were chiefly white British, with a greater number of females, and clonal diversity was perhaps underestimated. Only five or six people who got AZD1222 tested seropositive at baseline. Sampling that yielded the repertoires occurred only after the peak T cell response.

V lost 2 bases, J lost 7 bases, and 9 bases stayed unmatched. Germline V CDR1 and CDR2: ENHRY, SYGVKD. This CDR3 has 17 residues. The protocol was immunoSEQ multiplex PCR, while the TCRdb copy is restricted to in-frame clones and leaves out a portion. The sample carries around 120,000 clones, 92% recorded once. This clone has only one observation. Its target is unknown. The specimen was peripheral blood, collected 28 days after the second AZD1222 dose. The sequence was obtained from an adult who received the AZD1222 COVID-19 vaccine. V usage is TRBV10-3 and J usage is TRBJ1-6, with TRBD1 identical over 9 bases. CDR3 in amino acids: CAISEAPAGQGNSPLHF. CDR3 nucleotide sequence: TGTGCCATCAGTGAGGCGCCGGCCGGACAGGGGAATTCACCCCTCCACTTT.